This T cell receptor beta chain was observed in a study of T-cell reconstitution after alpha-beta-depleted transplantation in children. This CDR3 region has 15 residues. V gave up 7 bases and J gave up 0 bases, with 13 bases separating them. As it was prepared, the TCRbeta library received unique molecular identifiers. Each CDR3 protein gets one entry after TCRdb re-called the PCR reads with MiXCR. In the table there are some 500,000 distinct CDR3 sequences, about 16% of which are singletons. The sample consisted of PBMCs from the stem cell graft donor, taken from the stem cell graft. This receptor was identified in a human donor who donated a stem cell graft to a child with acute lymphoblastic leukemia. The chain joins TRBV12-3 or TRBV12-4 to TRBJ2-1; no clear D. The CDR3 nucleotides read TGTGCCAGCACCGTTCGCGGAAGCTCCTACAATGAGCAGTTCTTC. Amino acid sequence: CASTVRGSSYNEQFF.